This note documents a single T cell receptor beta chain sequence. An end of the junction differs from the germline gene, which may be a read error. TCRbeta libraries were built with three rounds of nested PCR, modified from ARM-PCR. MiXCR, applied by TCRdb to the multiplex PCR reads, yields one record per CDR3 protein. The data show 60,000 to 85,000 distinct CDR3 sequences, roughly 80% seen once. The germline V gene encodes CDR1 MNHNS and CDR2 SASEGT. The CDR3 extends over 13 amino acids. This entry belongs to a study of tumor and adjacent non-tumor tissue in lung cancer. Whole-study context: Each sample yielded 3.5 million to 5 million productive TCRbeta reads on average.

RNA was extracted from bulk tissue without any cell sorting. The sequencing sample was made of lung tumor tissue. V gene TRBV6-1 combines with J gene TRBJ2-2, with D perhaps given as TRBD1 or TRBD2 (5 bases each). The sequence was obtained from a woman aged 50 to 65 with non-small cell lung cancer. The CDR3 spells CTSTNPGTGELFF. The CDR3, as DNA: TGTACCAGCACCAATCCGGGGACCGGGGAGCTATTTTTT.